Below, 11 T cell receptor beta chains from the same sample are listed, as sequenced in a study of T cell changes during pregnancy in multiple sclerosis. Profiled with immunoSEQ multiplex PCR; TCRdb holds only in-frame clones, not every one. This table holds 50,000 to 60,000 clones, about nine tenths found once. Material: CD4+ T cells from peripheral blood mononuclear cells, obtained in the second trimester of pregnancy. The receptors originated from a female donor with multiple sclerosis, enrolled in a pregnancy study.

The rearrangement uses TRBV10-3 and TRBJ2-3; 9 positions agree with TRBD1. The CDR3 has 15 residues. The V segment lost 3 bases and the J segment 4 bases; nucleotides outside the gene matches: 5. Germline V gives CDR1 ENHRY, CDR2 SYGVKD. CDR3 bases: TGTGCCATCAGTGAACAGGGGGCGATCCCAGATACGCAGTATTTT. Translating gives CAISEQGAIPDTQYF.

The chain employs TRBV5-1 and TRBJ2-1; D perhaps matches TRBD2 (5 bases). Per germline, CDR1 SGHRS and CDR2 YFSETQ. There are 15 residues in the CDR3. V lost 0 bases and J lost 0, with 7 bases in between. The CDR3 sequence: CASSLGGSSYNEQFF. CDR3 sequence (DNA): TGCGCCAGCAGCTTGGGTGGGAGCTCCTACAATGAGCAGTTCTTC.

The gene calls are TRBV25-1 and TRBJ1-6; 10 nucleotides agree with TRBD1. The J segment lost 8 bases and the V segment lost 7 bases, leaving 11 bases of the junction unmatched. Germline CDR1 reads MGHDK; CDR2 reads SYGVNS. This CDR3 has 16 residues. CDR3 loop: CASKPPTGQGYSPLHF. The CDR3, as DNA: TGTGCCAGCAAACCACCAACGGGACAGGGGTATTCACCCCTCCACTTT.

The CDR3 loop reads CAGGMGNEQFF. For the CDR3, the DNA is TGTGCCGGAGGTATGGGGAATGAGCAGTTCTTC. This chain uses TRBV6-1 with TRBJ2-1; D is perhaps TRBD2 (5 bases). The germline V gene encodes CDR1 MNHNS and CDR2 SASEGT. The CDR3 spans 11 residues. Between the trimmed V and J ends, which lost 11 bases and 7 bases, there was a span of 12 bases.

This chain joins TRBV7-3 and TRBJ1-3; TRBD1 might be the D (6 bases). The CDR3 is 16 amino acids. Trimming took 2 bases from V and 4 from J, leaving 15 bases between them. Germline V gives CDR1 SGHTA, CDR2 FQGTGA. The CDR3 sequence is CASSLDPGTQGNTIYF. As DNA, the CDR3 is TGTGCCAGCAGCTTAGACCCGGGGACACAAGGAAACACCATATATTTT.

The rearrangement joins TRBV9 to TRBJ2-1, with D possibly being TRBD1 (5 bases). Deletions cut 6 bases from V and 7 bases from J, with 17 bases between. The CDR3 consists of 14 residues. Germline assignment: CDR1 SGDLS and CDR2 YYNGEE. The DNA for the CDR3 is TGTGCCAGCACCCAAGGGGCCTACGGTAATGAGCAGTTCTTC. It specifies CASTQGAYGNEQFF.

The V gene is TRBV6-6, the J gene TRBJ2-1, with 9 bases that match TRBD2. CDR3 size: 16 residues. The V gene's germline CDR1 is MNHNY and CDR2 SVGAGI (reference sequence). With V trimmed by 2 bases and J by 9 bases, 11 bases remained unmatched. As DNA, the CDR3 is TGTGCCAGCAGTTACGCCATGGCGGGGGGGCCGGGTGAGCAGTTCTTC. It yields the protein CASSYAMAGGPGEQFF.

This chain connects TRBV27 to TRBJ1-1, with a possible D match to TRBD1 (5 bases). CDR3 length equals 15 residues. V was cut by 4 bases and J by 2 bases, with 14 bases left in between. The V gene's germline CDR1 is MNHEY and CDR2 SMNVEV (reference sequence). The CDR3 loop is CASSSDTLVNTEAFF. The CDR3 DNA sequence: TGTGCCAGCAGTTCGGACACCCTGGTTAACACTGAAGCTTTCTTT.

The chain couples TRBV2 to TRBJ2-5; 10 bases fit TRBD2. This CDR3 is 15 amino acids long. Germline loops: CDR1 SNHLY, CDR2 FYNNEI. Losses at the gene ends were 5 bases for V and 3 bases for J; bases not matched to a gene: 6. The DNA for the CDR3 is TGTGCCAGCAGTTCCAACAGCGGGAGGGAAGAGACCCAGTACTTC. Translated, it gives CASSSNSGREETQYF.

This chain uses TRBV5-6 with TRBJ1-2; 9 bases line up with TRBD1. The CDR3 loop spans 14 amino acids. V was pared by 4 bases and J by 2 bases, with 3 bases of the junction left unmatched. Germline CDR1 is SGHDT and CDR2 is YYEEEE. The CDR3, as DNA: TGTGCCAGCAGCGGAGACAGGGGGAACTATGGCTACACCTTC. Its protein is CASSGDRGNYGYTF.

This chain connects TRBV7-2 to TRBJ2-7, with 11 bases aligning to TRBD2. CDR1 SGHTA and CDR2 FQGNSA come from the germline V gene. With V trimmed by 4 bases and J by 2 bases, 1 base remained unmatched. This CDR3 region has 14 residues. Here the CDR3 DNA reads TGTGCCAGCAGCTCGACTAGCGGGGCCTACGAGCAGTACTTC. It encodes CASSSTSGAYEQYF.